These 3 T cell receptor beta chains came from one sample sequenced in a study of human versus mouse CDR3 diversity and MHC coevolution. Sequencing used immunoSEQ multiplex PCR; TCRdb keeps in-frame clones, though not all of them. The table records tens of thousands of clones, around 94% of them present only once. The sample comprised naive CD4+ T cells from blood. Specified subset: CD45RO-negative CD62L-positive naive CD4 T cells. These receptor sequences come from a person in their sixties or seventies in good health.

V and J are TRBV6-5 and TRBJ1-2, with 10 bases that match TRBD1. The CDR3 sequence is 14 residues long. J gave up 5 bases and V 6 bases, and 6 bases lay outside the gene matches. The germline gives CDR1 MNHEY, CDR2 SVGAGI. CDR3 nucleotide sequence: TGTGCCAGCAGGGGTGGACAGGGGGGTTATGGCTACACCTTC. It encodes CASRGGQGGYGYTF.

This chain links TRBV11-3 with TRBJ2-7; D uncertain. Trimming took off 0 bases at V and 2 bases at J, with 14 bases between the two ends. The germline CDR1 and CDR2 sequences are SGHNT and YENEEA. The CDR3 extends over 16 amino acids. The CDR3 reads CASSLDQAQKPYEQYF. The CDR3, as DNA: TGTGCCAGCAGCTTAGACCAGGCGCAGAAACCCTACGAGCAGTACTTC.

The CDR3 loop reads CASSLIADTNQPQHF. In DNA, the CDR3 is TGTGCCAGTAGCCTAATTGCGGACACCAATCAGCCCCAGCATTTT. The V gene is TRBV19, the J gene TRBJ1-5; TRBD1 is a possible D gene (5 bases). V gave up 6 bases and J gave up 3 bases, with 15 bases separating them. The CDR3 is made up of 15 amino acids. CDR1 LNHDA and CDR2 SQIVND come from the germline V gene (reference sequence).